The source of this TCR beta chain is a study of TIL therapy for anti-PD-1-resistant metastatic lung cancer. Turning to the study itself: Patients had a median age of around 54 years (range about 35-85).

Indicated time point: pre-treatment sample, taken before nivolumab and TIL therapy. This was the immunoSEQ v3 assay. Sequencing used immunoSEQ multiplex PCR; TCRdb keeps in-frame clones, though not all of them. The repertoire holds about 53,000 clones, with 73% as singletons. The CDR3 is 14 residues long. Looked up from germline, CDR1 is SGDLS and CDR2 is YYNGEE. Germline trimming cut 4 bases from V and 2 bases from J; bases unmatched to any gene: 5. The source is a person between 25 and 80 years old with non-small cell lung cancer. This chain links TRBV9 with TRBJ2-5, with 7 nucleotides matching TRBD1. The sample here was blood, taken at baseline. The CDR3 protein is CASSWTGNQETQYF. The CDR3 DNA is TGTGCCAGCAGCTGGACAGGCAATCAAGAGACCCAGTACTTC.